The 12 T cell receptor beta chains presented below share a single source sample, sequenced in a study of post-analysis software for immune sequencing data (dated by TCRdb to between 2015 and 2016). These receptors have no known antigen. Overall results and qualifications from the work: Patients showed significantly higher frequencies than controls for a handful of TRBV segments, among them TRBV5-6, TRBV5-1 and TRBV20-1.

Receptor libraries were prepared by PCR. The sequencer listed for this sample is Illumina HiSeq 2500. To reduce PCR and sequencing biases, unique molecular identifiers were incorporated into the TCR beta cDNA libraries. In-frame beta chains were kept once TCRdb had trimmed the public reads at Q25 with fastp and called clones with MiXCR. Records with the same CDR3 protein are collapsed into one entry carrying the most frequent genes and DNA. Within this sample are hundreds of thousands of distinct CDR3 sequences, with roughly 27% of them counted one time only. 0.5% to 0.6% of the sample is taken by the ten largest. The sequenced sample consisted of blood. Receptors were obtained from a girl aged 10-17 years with multiple sclerosis.

Details on this clonotype: Being one base from a much bigger clone, this may be a read error. The chain recombines TRBV20-1 with TRBJ1-4, with TRBD1 matching over 7 bases. V shed 5 bases, J shed 0 bases, and the junction held 9 bases outside the gene matches. Germline V gene sequence: CDR1 DFQATT, CDR2 SNEGSKA (reference sequence). The CDR3 is made up of 16 amino acids. CDR3 region: CSAPNRGQTTNEKLFF. The DNA of the CDR3 is TGCAGTGCTCCCAATCGGGGACAGACAACTAATGAAAAACTGTTTTTT.

This clonotype was observed a few times. This chain joins TRBV10-3 and TRBJ1-1; D is perhaps TRBD1 (6 bases). V was pared by 6 bases and J by 1 base, with 12 bases between. The germline V gene has CDR1 ENHRY and CDR2 SYGVKD. This CDR3 spans 14 amino acids. CDR3 residues: CAIRADSGNTEAFF. CDR3 sequence (DNA): TGTGCCATCAGGGCGGACAGCGGGAACACTGAAGCTTTCTTT.

This chain joins TRBV28 and TRBJ2-3; 9 bases match TRBD1. CDR3 length equals 12 residues. Germline V CDR1 and CDR2: MDHEN, SYDVKM. J gave up 14 bases and V 2 bases, and 5 bases lay outside the gene matches. Here the CDR3 DNA reads TGTGCCAGCAGTTTAAGGGGGACAGGGTTGTATTTT. This codes for CASSLRGTGLYF.

The chain links TRBV20-1 to TRBJ1-6; 9 nucleotides align to TRBD1. The germline gives CDR1 DFQATT, CDR2 SNEGSKA (reference sequence). This CDR3 spans 13 amino acids. V trimming: 5 bases; J trimming: 7 bases; junction bases outside the gene matches: 3. This CDR3 reads CSAGDRANSPLHF. The CDR3 nucleotides read TGCAGTGCTGGGGACAGGGCAAATTCACCCCTCCACTTT.

This clonotype was observed a handful of times. J is TRBJ1-6 and V is TRBV12-3 or TRBV12-4, with D possibly TRBD1 on 5 matching bases. Trimming pared 4 bases from V and 10 bases from J, leaving 8 bases between. The CDR3 consists of 12 residues. As DNA, the CDR3 is TGTGCCAGCAGTTCATGGGGGTCACCCCTCCACTTT. It codes for CASSSWGSPLHF.

The rearrangement links TRBV7-2 to TRBJ1-5, with D unclear. Trimming cost V 0 bases and J 4 bases, with 10 bases left between them. CDR3 length: 15 residues. Looked up from germline, CDR1 is SGHTA and CDR2 is FQGNSA. CDR3 sequence reads: CASSLAERENQPQHF. As DNA, the CDR3 is TGTGCCAGCAGCTTAGCGGAAAGGGAGAATCAGCCCCAGCATTTT. Based on the CDR3 plus reference TRBV7-2 and TRBJ1-5, the full variable domain is GAGVSQSPSNKVTEKGKDVELRCDPISGHTALYWYRQSLGQGLEFLIYFQGNSAPDKSGLPSDRFSAERTGGSVSTLTIQRTQQEDSAVYLCASSLAERENQPQHFGDGTRLSIL.

A few counts support this clonotype. The V gene is TRBV6-2 or TRBV6-3, the J gene TRBJ2-5; 10 nucleotides agree with TRBD1. V shed 0 bases, J shed 1 base, and the junction held 2 bases outside the gene matches. This CDR3 has 16 residues. CDR1 and CDR2 from the germline V gene are MNHEY and SVGEGT. CDR3 in DNA: TGTGCCAGCAGTTACTCGGGGACAGGGGCCCAAGAGACCCAGTACTTC. Encoded protein: CASSYSGTGAQETQYF.

The chain is built from TRBV7-9 and TRBJ2-3; 8 positions agree with TRBD2. The junction had 5 bases not matched to a gene; V was cut back by 5 bases and J by 1 base. The CDR3 extends over 15 amino acids. Germline assignment: CDR1 SEHNR and CDR2 FQNEAQ (reference sequence). The CDR3, as DNA: TGTGCCAGCAGCCCAATTAGCGGGGGCACAGATACGCAGTATTTT. This sequence encodes CASSPISGGTDTQYF. The variable domain in full, with the rest retrieved from reference TRBV7-9 and TRBJ2-3, is DTGVSQNPRHKITKRGQNVTFRCDPISEHNRLYWYRQTLGQGPEFLTYFQNEAQLEKSRLLSDRFSAERPKGSFSTLEIQRTEQGDSAMYLCASSPISGGTDTQYFGPGTRLTVL.

V is TRBV2 and J is TRBJ2-1; 11 positions agree with TRBD2. Germline loops: CDR1 SNHLY, CDR2 FYNNEI. Trimming took 6 bases from V and 6 from J; bases not matched to a gene: 7. The CDR3 is 15 residues long. The CDR3 protein is CASRDTSGRRNEQFF. The CDR3 DNA sequence: TGTGCCAGCAGGGATACTAGCGGGAGACGCAATGAGCAGTTCTTC.

The rearrangement links TRBV10-1 to TRBJ2-2; TRBD2 aligns across 12 bases. V gave up 10 bases and J gave up 6 bases; unmatched junction bases: 18. Germline-derived CDR1 and CDR2 are WNHNN and SYGVQD (reference sequence). The CDR3 has 18 amino acids. CDR3 DNA sequence: TGCGCCACTGCTTGGACTAGCGGGACTTCAAGACTTCCCGGGGAGCTGTTTTTT. Its protein is CATAWTSGTSRLPGELFF.

This clonotype was detected only a few times. The genes are TRBV18 and TRBJ2-1; TRBD1 agrees at 8 bases. Germline V gene sequence: CDR1 KGHSH, CDR2 LQKENI. The CDR3 loop spans 15 amino acids. V trimming: 3 bases; J trimming: 1 base; junction bases outside the gene matches: 2. CDR3 in amino acids: CASSPQGASYNEQFF. The CDR3, as DNA: TGTGCCAGCTCACCTCAGGGGGCATCCTACAATGAGCAGTTCTTC.

This clonotype was counted a few times. This rearrangement joins TRBV11-2 to TRBJ2-3; the D is unclear. Germline CDR1 SGHAT, CDR2 FQNNGV. Trimming removed 8 bases from V and 4 bases from J, with 19 bases in between. This CDR3 is 15 amino acids long. CDR3 coding DNA: TGTGCCAGCTCCCTCGACTCCGGCCTGCCAGATACGCAGTATTTT. Translating it yields CASSLDSGLPDTQYF. Filled out from reference TRBV11-2 and TRBJ2-3, the complete variable domain reads EAGVAQSPRYKIIEKRQSVAFWCNPISGHATLYWYQQILGQGPKLLIQFQNNGVVDDSQLPKDRFSAERLKGVDSTLKIQPAKLEDSAVYLCASSLDSGLPDTQYFGPGTRLTVL.